This T cell receptor beta chain emerged from a study of control samples from healthy donors and cancer patients. This CDR3 has 15 amino acids. Trimming removed 0 bases from V and 9 bases from J, with 16 bases in between. Germline V gene data show CDR1 as SGHRS and CDR2 as YFSETQ. TCRdb's copy holds only in-frame clones and misses some; the assay was immunoSEQ multiplex PCR. The sample has over 120,000 clones; roughly 94% are singletons. The J gene is TRBJ2-1, the V gene TRBV5-1; D gene uncertain. The receptor was derived from a man in his 60s with colorectal cancer. The sample taken for sequencing was PBMCs. This CDR3 reads CASSLEGGEGGEQFF. CDR3 sequence (DNA): TGCGCCAGCAGCTTGGAGGGTGGGGAAGGTGGTGAGCAGTTCTTC.